This TCR beta chain was retrieved from a study of glioma-infiltrating T cells after dendritic cell vaccination (dated by TCRdb to 2016 to 2018). Regarding the study in general: The cohort included 15 or so glioblastoma patients drawn from Phase I and II dendritic cell vaccination trials, of whom 9 were newly diagnosed and 6 had recurrent disease. In glioblastoma patients vaccinated with dendritic cells, deep sequencing of TCR beta CDR3 regions served to measure tumor-infiltrating lymphocyte content and to compare repertoires between tumor and blood. The vaccine consisted of monocyte-derived dendritic cells cultured about 7 days with IL-4 and GM-CSF, then pulsed overnight with autologous tumor lysate. Between the early 2000s and the early 2010s, the patients were given dendritic cell vaccination pulsed with autologous tumor lysate. Patients received three intradermal dendritic cell vaccine injections at biweekly intervals in the arm below the axilla. Survival after dendritic cell vaccination was correlated with TCR sequencing metrics, including TIL content and tumor-blood repertoire overlap. Here is what the overall study found, with its caveats: No direct relationship between TCR clonality and survival was found, suggesting that a diverse polyclonal response may matter. Higher estimated pretreatment TIL content predicted longer time to progression and overall survival after dendritic cell vaccination. The cohort was small and heterogeneous, and full blood and tumor sets were available for few patients, with initial-recurrent tumor pairs available for even fewer patients. The three-group TCR overlap response model was described as speculative and requiring prospective validation.

Using the immunoSEQ assay, TCRB CDR3 regions were amplified from roughly 1.8 micrograms of genomic DNA, or from all available DNA when less than that was on hand. The multiplex PCR relied on 60 forward primers for TCR V beta segments and 13 reverse primers for J beta segments. Synthetic control templates were spiked into each sample at limiting dilution to estimate reads per starting template. The Illumina HiSeq System generated sequencing reads of 87 bp. As for the authors' bioinformatics: To remove PCR and sequencing errors, closely related sequences were merged with a nearest neighbor algorithm. TCR overlap was defined as the percentage of unique tumor TCR beta sequences that were also present in the same patient's peripheral blood. TCRdb limited this immuneACCESS table to in-frame rearrangements with V and J called. A share of clones is missing; checked studies link under half to unresolved V genes, and the rest is unexplained. V and J calls and clone size follow that table, whereas D and trimming were derived from the DNA. Across this sample there are about 21,000 clones, with more than 65% seen only once. Jointly, the top ten make up under 40% of the sample.

Patients were selected on the basis of adequate residual fresh-frozen tumor tissue and more than two years of available survival data. Molecular status otherwise varied across the glioblastoma patients, but none of them carried an isocitrate dehydrogenase mutation. PBMC were collected before vaccination, two weeks after the third vaccination, and at tumor progression when it occurred. Genomic DNA was extracted with the Qiagen DNeasy Blood extraction Kit. The germline V gene (reference sequence) supplies CDR1 MNHEY and CDR2 SMNVEV. Compared with germline, V lacks 4 bases and J lacks 8 bases; bases without a gene match: 16. The CDR3 covers 16 residues, taking in both the cysteine and the phenylalanine. The kept DNA is CDR3 alone, 48 bases in frame from the first base. As concerns this clone: What this receptor recognizes is not known. Base-call qualities are not available, and no considerably larger clone is one nucleotide away.

The sequence derives from a human donor with glioblastoma. The starting material was blood, obtained before dendritic cell vaccination. In this chain, TRBV27 is recombined with TRBJ2-5; 7 nucleotides in the junction match TRBD2. CDR3 loop: CASSSYITSVGYTQYF. DNA sequence: TGTGCCAGCAGTTCCTATATCACTAGCGTAGGGTATACCCAGTACTTC.